These T cell receptor beta chains were read from a single sample in a study of shared clonotypes between healthy human individuals. The protocol was immunoSEQ multiplex PCR, while the TCRdb copy is restricted to in-frame clones and leaves out a portion. Among a few million clones, 80% to 95% were seen once, and the ten largest hold less than 2%. Input material: naive CD8+ T cells from PBMCs. The receptors derive from a young man in good health. Some clones in this sample may be carry-over from other donors' samples. Both conserved end residues are part of each CDR3. Each record gives: D gene, V gene, J gene, clone size, CDR3 length, CDR3 protein, CDR3 DNA. D genes are given only for firm matches. Expanded clones get a size class; other rows say once, few or many, or leave the size out.

TRBD2	TRBV19	TRBJ2-7	once	15	CASSIKLAEEYEQYF	TGTGCCAGTAGTATCAAGCTAGCGGAGGAGTACGAGCAGTACTTC
NA	TRBV27	TRBJ2-2	NA	13	CASTLLSTGELFF	TGTGCCAGCACCCTCCTCAGCACCGGGGAGCTGTTTTTT
NA	TRBV7-3	TRBJ2-1	NA	15	CASSLGLSGYNEQFF	TGTGCCAGCAGCTTAGGTCTCAGCGGTTACAATGAGCAGTTCTTC
TRBD1	TRBV11-2	TRBJ2-3	NA	18	CASSEGQGGYVRTDTQYF	TGTGCCAGCAGCGAGGGACAGGGAGGATATGTACGCACAGATACGCAGTATTTT
NA	TRBV28	TRBJ2-1	NA	16	CASKVLRDISYNEQFF	TGTGCCAGCAAGGTCCTCCGGGACATCTCCTACAATGAGCAGTTCTTC
NA	TRBV4-1	TRBJ1-2	NA	15	CASSLKGEGFYGYTF	TGCGCCAGCAGCCTCAAGGGCGAGGGGTTTTATGGCTACACCTTC
TRBD1	TRBV10-3	TRBJ2-2	NA	14	CAIRGQENTGELFF	TGTGCCATCAGGGGACAGGAGAACACCGGGGAGCTGTTTTTT
TRBD2	TRBV7-9	TRBJ2-7	NA	13	CATASGDSYEQYF	TGTGCCACCGCTAGCGGAGACTCCTACGAGCAGTACTTC
NA	TRBV29-1	TRBJ2-1	NA	14	CSVVTRDTYNEQFF	TGCAGCGTTGTAACCAGGGACACCTACAATGAGCAGTTCTTC
TRBD1	TRBV2	TRBJ2-4	NA	16	CASSSQGEGIKNIQYF	TGTGCCAGCAGTTCACAGGGGGAAGGCATAAAAAACATTCAGTACTTC
NA	TRBV5-1	TRBJ2-7	NA	16	CASSSASWTASYEQYF	TGCGCCAGCAGCTCCGCCTCGTGGACTGCCTCCTACGAGCAGTACTTC
TRBD1	TRBV9	TRBJ1-2	NA	15	CASSGGGARNYGYTF	TGTGCCAGCAGCGGAGGGGGCGCCCGAAACTATGGCTACACCTTC
NA	TRBV5-6	TRBJ2-1	NA	12	CASSLMGYEQFF	TGTGCCAGCAGCTTGATGGGGTATGAGCAGTTCTTC
NA	TRBV2	TRBJ2-1	NA	15	CASSEVLSSYNEQFF	TGTGCCAGCAGTGAGGTTCTTAGCTCCTACAATGAGCAGTTCTTC
NA	TRBV6-6	TRBJ2-3	NA	16	CASSYATFGEADTQYF	TGTGCCAGCAGTTACGCGACTTTTGGGGAAGCCGATACGCAGTATTTT
NA	TRBV7-2	TRBJ2-3	NA	18	CASSGVLYGSQPPGTQYF	TGTGCCAGCAGCGGGGTTCTTTACGGGAGCCAACCCCCCGGTACGCAGTATTTT